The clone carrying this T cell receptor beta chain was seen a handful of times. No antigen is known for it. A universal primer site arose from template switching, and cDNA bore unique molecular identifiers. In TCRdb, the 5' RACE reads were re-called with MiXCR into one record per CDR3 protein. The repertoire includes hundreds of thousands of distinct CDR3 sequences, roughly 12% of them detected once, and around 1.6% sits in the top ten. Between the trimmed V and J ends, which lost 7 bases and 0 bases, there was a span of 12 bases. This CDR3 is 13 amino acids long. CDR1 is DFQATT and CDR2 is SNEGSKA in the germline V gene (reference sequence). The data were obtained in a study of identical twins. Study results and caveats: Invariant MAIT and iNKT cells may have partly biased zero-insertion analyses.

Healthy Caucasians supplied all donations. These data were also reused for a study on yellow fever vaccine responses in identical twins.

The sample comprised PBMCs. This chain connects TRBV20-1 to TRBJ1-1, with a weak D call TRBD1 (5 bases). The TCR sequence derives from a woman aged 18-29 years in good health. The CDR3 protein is CSGGTIMNTEAFF. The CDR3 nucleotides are TGCAGTGGGGGCACAATCATGAACACTGAAGCTTTCTTT.